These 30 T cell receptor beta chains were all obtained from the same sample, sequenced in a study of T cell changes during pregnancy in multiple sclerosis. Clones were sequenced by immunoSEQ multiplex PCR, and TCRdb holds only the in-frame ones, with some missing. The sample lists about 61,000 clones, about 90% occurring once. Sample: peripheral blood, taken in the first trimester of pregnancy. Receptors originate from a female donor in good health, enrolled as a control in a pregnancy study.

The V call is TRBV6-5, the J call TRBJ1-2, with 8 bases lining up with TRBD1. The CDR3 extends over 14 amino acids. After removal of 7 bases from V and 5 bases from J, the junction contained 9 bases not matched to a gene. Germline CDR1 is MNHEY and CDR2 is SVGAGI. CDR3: CASTPDRGRYGYTF. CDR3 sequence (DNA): TGTGCCAGCACCCCTGACAGGGGTCGATATGGCTACACCTTC.

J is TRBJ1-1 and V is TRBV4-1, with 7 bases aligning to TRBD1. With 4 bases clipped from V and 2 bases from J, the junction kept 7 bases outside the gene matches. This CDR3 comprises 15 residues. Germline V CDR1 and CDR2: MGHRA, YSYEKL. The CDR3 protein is CASSRTTGTNTEAFF. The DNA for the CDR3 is TGCGCCAGCAGCCGAACGACAGGGACAAACACTGAAGCTTTCTTT.

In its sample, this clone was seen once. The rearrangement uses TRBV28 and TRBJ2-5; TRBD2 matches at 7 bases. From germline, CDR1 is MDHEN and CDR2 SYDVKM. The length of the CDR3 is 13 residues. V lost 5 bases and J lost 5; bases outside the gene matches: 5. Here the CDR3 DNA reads TGTGCCAGCAGTCCTCATAGCGGGGAGACCCAGTACTTC. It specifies CASSPHSGETQYF.

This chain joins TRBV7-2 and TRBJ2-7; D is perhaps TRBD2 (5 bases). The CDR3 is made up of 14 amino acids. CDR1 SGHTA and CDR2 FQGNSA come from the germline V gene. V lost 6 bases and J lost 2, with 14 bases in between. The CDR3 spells CASSLSTGAYEQYF. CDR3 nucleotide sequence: TGTGCCAGCAGTTTAAGTACCGGGGCCTACGAGCAGTACTTC. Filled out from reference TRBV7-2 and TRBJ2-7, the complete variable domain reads GAGVSQSPSNKVTEKGKDVELRCDPISGHTALYWYRQSLGQGLEFLIYFQGNSAPDKSGLPSDRFSAERTGGSVSTLTIQRTQQEDSAVYLCASSLSTGAYEQYFGPGTRLTVT.

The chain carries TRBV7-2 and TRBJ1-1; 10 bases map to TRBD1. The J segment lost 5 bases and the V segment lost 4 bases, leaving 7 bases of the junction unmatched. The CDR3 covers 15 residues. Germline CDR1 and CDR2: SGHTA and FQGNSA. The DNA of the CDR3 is TGTGCCAGCAGCTGGCCGGGACAGGGGAAGACTGAAGCTTTCTTT. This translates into CASSWPGQGKTEAFF.

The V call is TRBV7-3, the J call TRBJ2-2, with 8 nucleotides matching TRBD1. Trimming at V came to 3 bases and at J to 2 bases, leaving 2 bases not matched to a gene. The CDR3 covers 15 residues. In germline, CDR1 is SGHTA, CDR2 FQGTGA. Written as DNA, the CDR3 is TGTGCCAGCAGCTTGACAGGGGCAAACACCGGGGAGCTGTTTTTT. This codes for CASSLTGANTGELFF.

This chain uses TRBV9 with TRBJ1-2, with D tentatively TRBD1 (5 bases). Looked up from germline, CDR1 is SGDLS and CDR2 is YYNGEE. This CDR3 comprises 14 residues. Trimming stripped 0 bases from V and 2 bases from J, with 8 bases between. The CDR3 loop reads CASSVGGANYGYTF. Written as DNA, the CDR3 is TGTGCCAGCAGCGTAGGTGGGGCCAACTATGGCTACACCTTC.

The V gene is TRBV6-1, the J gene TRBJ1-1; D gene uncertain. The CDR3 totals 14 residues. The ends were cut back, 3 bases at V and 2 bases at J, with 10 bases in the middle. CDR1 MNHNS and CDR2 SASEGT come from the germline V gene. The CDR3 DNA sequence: TGTGCCAGCAGTGATTTTAGGAGTAACACTGAAGCTTTCTTT. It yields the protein CASSDFRSNTEAFF.

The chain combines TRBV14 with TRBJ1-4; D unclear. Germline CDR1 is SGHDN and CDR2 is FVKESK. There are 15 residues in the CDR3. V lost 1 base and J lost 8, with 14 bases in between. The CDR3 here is CASSQGAGGEEKLFF. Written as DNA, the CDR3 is TGTGCCAGCAGCCAAGGGGCAGGTGGTGAAGAAAAACTGTTTTTT.

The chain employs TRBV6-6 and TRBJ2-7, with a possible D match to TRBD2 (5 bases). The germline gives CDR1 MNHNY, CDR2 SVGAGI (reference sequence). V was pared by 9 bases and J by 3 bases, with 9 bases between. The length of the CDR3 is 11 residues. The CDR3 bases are TGTGCCAGTTACGCGGGCTACGAGCAGTACTTC. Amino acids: CASYAGYEQYF.

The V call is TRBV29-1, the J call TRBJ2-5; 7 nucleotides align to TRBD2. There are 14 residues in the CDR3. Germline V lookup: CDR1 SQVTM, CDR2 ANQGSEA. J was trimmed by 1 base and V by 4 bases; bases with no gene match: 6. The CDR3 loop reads CSVVLIAGQETQYF. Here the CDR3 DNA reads TGCAGCGTTGTTCTAATAGCGGGCCAAGAGACCCAGTACTTC.

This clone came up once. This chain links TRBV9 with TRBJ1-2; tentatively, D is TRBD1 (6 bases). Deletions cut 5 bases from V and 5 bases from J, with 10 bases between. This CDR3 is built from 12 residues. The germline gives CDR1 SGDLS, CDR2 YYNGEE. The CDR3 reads CASSEDRYGYTF. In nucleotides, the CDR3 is TGTGCCAGCAGTGAGGACAGATATGGCTACACCTTC.

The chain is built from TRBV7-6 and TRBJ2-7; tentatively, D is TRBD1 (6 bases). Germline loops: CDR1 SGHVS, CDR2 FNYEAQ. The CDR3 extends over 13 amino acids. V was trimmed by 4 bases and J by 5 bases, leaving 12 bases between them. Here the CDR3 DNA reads TGTGCCAGCAGCTCAGGACAGATCAACGAGCAGTACTTC. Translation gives CASSSGQINEQYF.

The chain's CDR3 is CASSPGRLHTGELFF. The CDR3 DNA reads as TGTGCCAGCAGTCCAGGGAGGTTGCACACCGGGGAGCTGTTTTTT. The rearrangement joins TRBV14 to TRBJ2-2; perhaps TRBD2 as D (6 bases). V lost 6 bases and J 3 bases, leaving 14 bases between the germline ends. The CDR3 runs to 15 residues. Germline CDR1 SGHDN, CDR2 FVKESK.

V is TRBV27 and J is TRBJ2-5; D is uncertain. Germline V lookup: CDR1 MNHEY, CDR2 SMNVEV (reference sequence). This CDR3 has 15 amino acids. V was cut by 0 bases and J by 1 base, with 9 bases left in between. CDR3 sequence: CASSLSGTFQETQYF. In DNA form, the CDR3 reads TGTGCCAGCAGTTTATCGGGCACGTTCCAAGAGACCCAGTACTTC.

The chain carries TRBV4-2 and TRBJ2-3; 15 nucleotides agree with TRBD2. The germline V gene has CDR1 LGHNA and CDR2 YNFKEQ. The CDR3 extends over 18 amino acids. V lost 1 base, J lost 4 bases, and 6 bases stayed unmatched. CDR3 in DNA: TGTGCCAGCAGCCAAGGGACTAGCGGGGGGGTGGGGGCAGATACGCAGTATTTT. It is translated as CASSQGTSGGVGADTQYF.

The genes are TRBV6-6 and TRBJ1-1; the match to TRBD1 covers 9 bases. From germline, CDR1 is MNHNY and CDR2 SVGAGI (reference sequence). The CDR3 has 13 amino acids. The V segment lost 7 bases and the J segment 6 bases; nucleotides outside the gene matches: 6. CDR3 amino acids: CASTPTGGAEAFF. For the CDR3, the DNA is TGTGCCAGCACCCCGACAGGGGGGGCTGAAGCTTTCTTT.

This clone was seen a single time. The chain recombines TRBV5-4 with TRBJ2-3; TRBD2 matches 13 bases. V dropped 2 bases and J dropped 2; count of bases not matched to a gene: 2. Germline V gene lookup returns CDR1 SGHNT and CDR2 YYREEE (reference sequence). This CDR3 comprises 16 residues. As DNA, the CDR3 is TGTGCCAGCAGCTTCGGGACTAGCGGGGCCACAGATACGCAGTATTTT. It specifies CASSFGTSGATDTQYF.

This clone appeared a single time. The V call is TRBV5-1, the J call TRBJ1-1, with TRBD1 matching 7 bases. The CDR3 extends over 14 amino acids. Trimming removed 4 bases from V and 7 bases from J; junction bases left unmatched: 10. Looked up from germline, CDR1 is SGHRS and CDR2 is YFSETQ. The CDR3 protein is CASSTRDREDEAFF. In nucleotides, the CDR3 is TGCGCCAGCAGCACCCGGGACAGAGAGGATGAAGCTTTCTTT.

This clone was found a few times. The DNA of the CDR3 is TGTGCCAGCAGCTCCGGGACTAGCGGGGTAGATACGCAGTATTTT. Its protein product is CASSSGTSGVDTQYF. This chain joins TRBV7-9 and TRBJ2-3; 13 bases agree with TRBD2. V lost 4 bases, J lost 5 bases, and 3 bases stayed unmatched. The V gene's germline CDR1 is SEHNR and CDR2 FQNEAQ (reference sequence). This CDR3 is built from 15 residues.

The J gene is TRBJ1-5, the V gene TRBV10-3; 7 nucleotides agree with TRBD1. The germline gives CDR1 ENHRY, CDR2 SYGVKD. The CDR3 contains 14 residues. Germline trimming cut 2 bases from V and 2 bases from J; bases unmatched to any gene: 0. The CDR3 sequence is CAISETGGNQPQHF. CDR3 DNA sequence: TGTGCCATCAGTGAGACAGGGGGCAATCAGCCCCAGCATTTT.

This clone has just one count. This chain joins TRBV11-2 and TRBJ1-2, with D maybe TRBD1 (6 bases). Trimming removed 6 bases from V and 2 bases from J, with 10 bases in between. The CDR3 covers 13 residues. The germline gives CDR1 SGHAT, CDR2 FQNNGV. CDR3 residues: CASSPDRNYGYTF. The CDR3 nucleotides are TGTGCCAGCAGTCCCGACAGGAACTATGGCTACACCTTC.

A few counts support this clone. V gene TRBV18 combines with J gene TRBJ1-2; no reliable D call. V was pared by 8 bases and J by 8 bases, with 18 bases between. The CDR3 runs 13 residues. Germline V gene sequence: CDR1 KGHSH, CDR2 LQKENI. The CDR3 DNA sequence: TGTGCCAGCACATCCGGGAACCGGGGAGGCTACACCTTC. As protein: CASTSGNRGGYTF.

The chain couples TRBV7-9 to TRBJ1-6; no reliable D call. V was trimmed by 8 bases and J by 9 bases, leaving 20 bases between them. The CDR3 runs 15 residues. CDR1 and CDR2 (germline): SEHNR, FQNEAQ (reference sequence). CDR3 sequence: CASCKFDSSGSPLHF. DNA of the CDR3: TGTGCCAGCTGCAAGTTTGACTCCTCGGGTTCACCCCTCCACTTT.

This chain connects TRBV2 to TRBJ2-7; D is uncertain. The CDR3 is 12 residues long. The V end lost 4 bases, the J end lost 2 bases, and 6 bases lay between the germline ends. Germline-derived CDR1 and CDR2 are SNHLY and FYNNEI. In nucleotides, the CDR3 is TGTGCCAGCAGTGGTCGGGCCTACGAGCAGTACTTC. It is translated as CASSGRAYEQYF.

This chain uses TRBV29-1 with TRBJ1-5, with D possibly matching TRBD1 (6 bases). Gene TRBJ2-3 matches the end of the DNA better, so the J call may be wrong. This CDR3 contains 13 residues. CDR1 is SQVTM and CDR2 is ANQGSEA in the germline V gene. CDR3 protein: CSVQDSINQPQYF. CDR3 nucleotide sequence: TGCAGCGTCCAGGACAGCATCAATCAGCCCCAGTATTTT.

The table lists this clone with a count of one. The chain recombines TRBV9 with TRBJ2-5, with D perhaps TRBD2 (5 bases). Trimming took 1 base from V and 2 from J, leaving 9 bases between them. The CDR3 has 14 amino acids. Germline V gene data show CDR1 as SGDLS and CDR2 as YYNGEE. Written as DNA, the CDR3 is TGTGCCAGCAGCGTATGGGAGCTTCAAGAGACCCAGTACTTC. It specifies CASSVWELQETQYF. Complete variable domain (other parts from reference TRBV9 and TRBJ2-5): DSGVTQTPKHLITATGQRVTLRCSPRSGDLSVYWYQQSLDQGLQFLIQYYNGEERAKGNILERFSAQQFPDLHSELNLSSLELGDSALYFCASSVWELQETQYFGPGTRLLVL.

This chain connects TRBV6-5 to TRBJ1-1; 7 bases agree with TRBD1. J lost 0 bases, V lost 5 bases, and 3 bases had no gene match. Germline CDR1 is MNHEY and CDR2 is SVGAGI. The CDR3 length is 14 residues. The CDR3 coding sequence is TGTGCCAGCAGTCGCAGGGGGTTGAACACTGAAGCTTTCTTT. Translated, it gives CASSRRGLNTEAFF.

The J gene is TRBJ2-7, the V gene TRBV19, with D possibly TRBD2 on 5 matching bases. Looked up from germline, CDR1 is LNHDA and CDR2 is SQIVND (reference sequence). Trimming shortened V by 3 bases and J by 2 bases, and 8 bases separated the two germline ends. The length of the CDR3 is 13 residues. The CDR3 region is CASSMNGAYEQYF. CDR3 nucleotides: TGTGCCAGTAGTATGAACGGGGCCTACGAGCAGTACTTC.

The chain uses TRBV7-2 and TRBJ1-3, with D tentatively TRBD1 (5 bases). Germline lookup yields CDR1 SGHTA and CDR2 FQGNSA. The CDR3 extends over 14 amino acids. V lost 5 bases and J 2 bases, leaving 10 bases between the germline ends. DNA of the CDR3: TGTGCCAGCAGCACACGACAGACTGGAAACACCATATATTTT. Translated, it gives CASSTRQTGNTIYF.